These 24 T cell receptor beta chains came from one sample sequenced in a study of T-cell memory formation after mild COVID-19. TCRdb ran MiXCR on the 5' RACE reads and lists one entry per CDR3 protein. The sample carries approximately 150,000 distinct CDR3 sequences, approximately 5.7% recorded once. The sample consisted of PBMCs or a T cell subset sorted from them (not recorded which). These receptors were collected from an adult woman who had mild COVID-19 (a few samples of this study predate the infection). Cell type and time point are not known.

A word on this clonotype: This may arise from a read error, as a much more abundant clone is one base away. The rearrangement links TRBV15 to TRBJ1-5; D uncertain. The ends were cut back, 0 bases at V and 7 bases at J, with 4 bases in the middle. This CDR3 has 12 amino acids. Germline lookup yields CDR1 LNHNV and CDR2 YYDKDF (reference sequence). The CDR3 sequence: CATSREFQPQHF. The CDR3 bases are TGTGCCACCAGCAGAGAGTTCCAGCCCCAGCATTTT.

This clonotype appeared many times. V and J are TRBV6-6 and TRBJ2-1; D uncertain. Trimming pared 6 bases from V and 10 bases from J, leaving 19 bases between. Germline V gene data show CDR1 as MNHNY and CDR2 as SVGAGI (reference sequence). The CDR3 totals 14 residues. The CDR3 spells CASSRTEVPSEQFF. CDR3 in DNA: TGTGCCAGCAGCCGAACGGAAGTTCCGTCGGAGCAGTTCTTC.

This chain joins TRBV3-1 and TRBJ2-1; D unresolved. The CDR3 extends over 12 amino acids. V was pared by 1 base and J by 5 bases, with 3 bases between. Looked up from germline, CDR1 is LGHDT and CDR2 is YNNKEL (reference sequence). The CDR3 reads CASSQVDNEQFF. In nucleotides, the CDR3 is TGTGCCAGCAGCCAAGTGGACAATGAGCAGTTCTTC.

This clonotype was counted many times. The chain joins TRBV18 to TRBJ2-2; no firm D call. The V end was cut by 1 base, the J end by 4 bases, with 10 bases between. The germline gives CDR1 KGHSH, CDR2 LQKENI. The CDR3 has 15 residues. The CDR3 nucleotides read TGTGCCAGCTCACCACGCGAAGGGATCACCGGGGAGCTGTTTTTT. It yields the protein CASSPREGITGELFF. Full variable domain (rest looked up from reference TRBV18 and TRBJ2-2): NAGVMQNPRHLVRRRGQEARLRCSPMKGHSHVYWYRQLPEEGLKFMVYLQKENIIDESGMPKERFSAEFPKEGPSILRIQQVVRGDSAAYFCASSPREGITGELFFGEGSRLTVL.

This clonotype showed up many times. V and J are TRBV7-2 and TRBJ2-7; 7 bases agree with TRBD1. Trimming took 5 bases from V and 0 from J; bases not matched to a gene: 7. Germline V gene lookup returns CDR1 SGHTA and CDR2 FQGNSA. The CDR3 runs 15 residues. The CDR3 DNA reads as TGTGCCAGCAGCCGTAGGGACAGTCTCTCCTACGAGCAGTACTTC. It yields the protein CASSRRDSLSYEQYF.

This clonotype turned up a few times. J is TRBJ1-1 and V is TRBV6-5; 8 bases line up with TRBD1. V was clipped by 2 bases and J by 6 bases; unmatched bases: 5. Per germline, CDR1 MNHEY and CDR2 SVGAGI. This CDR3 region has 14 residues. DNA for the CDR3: TGTGCCAGCAGTTACCACGGGACAGGCGCTGAAGCTTTCTTT. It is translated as CASSYHGTGAEAFF.

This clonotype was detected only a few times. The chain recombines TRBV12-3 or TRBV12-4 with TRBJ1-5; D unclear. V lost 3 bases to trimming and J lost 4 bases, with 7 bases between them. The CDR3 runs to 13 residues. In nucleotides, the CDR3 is TGTGCCAGCAGTTTCCGGATAAATCAGCCCCAGCATTTT. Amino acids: CASSFRINQPQHF.

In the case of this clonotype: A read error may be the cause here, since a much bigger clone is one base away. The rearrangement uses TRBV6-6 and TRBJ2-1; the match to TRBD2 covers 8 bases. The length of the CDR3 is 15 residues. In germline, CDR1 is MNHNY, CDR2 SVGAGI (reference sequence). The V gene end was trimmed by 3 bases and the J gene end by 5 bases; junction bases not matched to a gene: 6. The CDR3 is CASSYEAGVNNEQFF. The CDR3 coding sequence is TGTGCCAGCAGTTATGAAGCGGGAGTGAACAATGAGCAGTTCTTC.

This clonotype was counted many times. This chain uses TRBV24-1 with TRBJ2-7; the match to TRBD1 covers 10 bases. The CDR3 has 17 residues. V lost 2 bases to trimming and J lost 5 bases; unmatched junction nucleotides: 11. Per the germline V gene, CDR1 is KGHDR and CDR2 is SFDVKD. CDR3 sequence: CATSDSRGKTGGNEQYF. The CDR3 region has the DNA TGTGCCACCAGTGATTCCCGGGGAAAGACAGGGGGCAACGAGCAGTACTTC.

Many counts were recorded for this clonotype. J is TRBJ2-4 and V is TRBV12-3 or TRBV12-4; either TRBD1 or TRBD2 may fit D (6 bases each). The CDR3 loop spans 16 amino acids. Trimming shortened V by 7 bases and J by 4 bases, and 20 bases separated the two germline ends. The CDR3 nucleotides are TGTGCCAGCACCCATAGGGTTACGGGGGCTAAAAACATTCAGTACTTC. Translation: CASTHRVTGAKNIQYF.

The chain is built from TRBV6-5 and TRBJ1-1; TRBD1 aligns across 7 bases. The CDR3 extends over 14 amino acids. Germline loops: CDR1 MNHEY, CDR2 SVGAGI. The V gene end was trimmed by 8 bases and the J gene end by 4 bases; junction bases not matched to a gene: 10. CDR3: CASRHGTAITEAFF. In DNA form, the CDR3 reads TGTGCCAGCCGTCACGGGACAGCCATCACTGAAGCTTTCTTT.

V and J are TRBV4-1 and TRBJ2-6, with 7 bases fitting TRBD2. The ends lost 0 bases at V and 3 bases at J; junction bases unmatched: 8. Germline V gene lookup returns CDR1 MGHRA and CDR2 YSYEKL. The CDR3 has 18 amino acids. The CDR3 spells CASSQDLGGVLGANVLTF. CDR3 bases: TGCGCCAGCAGCCAAGATTTGGGGGGGGTCCTTGGGGCCAACGTCCTGACTTTC.

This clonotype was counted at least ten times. The CDR3: CASSSVVGFQSPQHF. CDR3 DNA sequence: TGTGCCAGCAGTTCGGTAGTGGGCTTTCAATCGCCCCAGCATTTT. The chain uses TRBV12-3 or TRBV12-4 and TRBJ1-5; D remains ambiguous. The CDR3 is made up of 15 amino acids. Trimming took 4 bases from V and 9 from J, leaving 19 bases between them.

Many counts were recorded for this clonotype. DNA of the CDR3: TGTGCCAGCAGTTTAGAGGTGGGAGCGGAGTTCTTC. Translated, it gives CASSLEVGAEFF. The chain carries TRBV27 and TRBJ2-1; a possible D gene is TRBD2 (5 bases). V lost 2 bases, J lost 14 bases, and 13 bases lay in between. The CDR3 contains 12 residues. The germline gives CDR1 MNHEY, CDR2 SMNVEV (reference sequence).

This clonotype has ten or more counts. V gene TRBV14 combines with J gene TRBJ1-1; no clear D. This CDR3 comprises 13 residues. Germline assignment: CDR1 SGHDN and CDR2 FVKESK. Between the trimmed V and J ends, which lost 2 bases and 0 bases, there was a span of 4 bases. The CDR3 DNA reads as TGTGCCAGCAGCCAATTACTGAACACTGAAGCTTTCTTT. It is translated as CASSQLLNTEAFF.

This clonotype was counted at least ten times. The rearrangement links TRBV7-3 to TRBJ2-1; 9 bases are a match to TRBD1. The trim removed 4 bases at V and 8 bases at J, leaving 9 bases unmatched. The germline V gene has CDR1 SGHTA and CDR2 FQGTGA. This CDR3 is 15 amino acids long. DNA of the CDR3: TGTGCCAGCAGCTCCACAGGGACAGGGATTTATGAGCAGTTCTTC. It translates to CASSSTGTGIYEQFF.

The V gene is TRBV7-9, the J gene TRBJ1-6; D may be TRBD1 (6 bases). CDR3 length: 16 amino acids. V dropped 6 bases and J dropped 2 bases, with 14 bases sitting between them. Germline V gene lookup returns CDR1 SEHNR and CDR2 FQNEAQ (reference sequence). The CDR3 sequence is CASSQIQGPYNSPLHF. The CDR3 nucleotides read TGTGCCAGCAGTCAAATACAGGGACCCTATAATTCACCCCTCCACTTT. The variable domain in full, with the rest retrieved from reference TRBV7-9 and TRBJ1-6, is DTGVSQNPRHKITKRGQNVTFRCDPISEHNRLYWYRQTLGQGPEFLTYFQNEAQLEKSRLLSDRFSAERPKGSFSTLEIQRTEQGDSAMYLCASSQIQGPYNSPLHFGNGTRLTVT.

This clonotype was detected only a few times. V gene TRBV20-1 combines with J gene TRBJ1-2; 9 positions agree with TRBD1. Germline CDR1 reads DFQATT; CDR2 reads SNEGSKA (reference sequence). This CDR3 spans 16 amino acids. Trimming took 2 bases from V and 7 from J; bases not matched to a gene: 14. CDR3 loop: CSARKGQGNGFGGYTF. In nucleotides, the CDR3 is TGCAGTGCTAGAAAGGGACAGGGAAATGGATTTGGTGGCTACACCTTC.

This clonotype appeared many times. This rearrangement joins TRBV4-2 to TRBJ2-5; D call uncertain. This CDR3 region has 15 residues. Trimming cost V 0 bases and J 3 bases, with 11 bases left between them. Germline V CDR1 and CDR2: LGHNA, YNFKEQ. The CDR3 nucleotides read TGTGCCAGCAGCCAAGATTATAGGTCCAAAGAGACCCAGTACTTC. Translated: CASSQDYRSKETQYF.

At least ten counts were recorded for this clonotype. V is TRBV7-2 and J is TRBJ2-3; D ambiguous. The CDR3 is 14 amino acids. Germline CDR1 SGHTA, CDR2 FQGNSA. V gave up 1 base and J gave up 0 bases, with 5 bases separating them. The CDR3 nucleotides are TGTGCCAGCAGCTTAGGGCCGAGCACAGATACGCAGTATTTT. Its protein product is CASSLGPSTDTQYF.

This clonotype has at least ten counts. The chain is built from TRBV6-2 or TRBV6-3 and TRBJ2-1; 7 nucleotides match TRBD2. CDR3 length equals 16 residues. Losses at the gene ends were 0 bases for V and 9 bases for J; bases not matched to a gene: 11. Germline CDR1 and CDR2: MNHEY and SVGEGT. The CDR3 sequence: CASSYSRDYRLGEQFF. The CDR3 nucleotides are TGTGCCAGCAGTTACTCCCGGGACTACCGGCTAGGTGAGCAGTTCTTC.

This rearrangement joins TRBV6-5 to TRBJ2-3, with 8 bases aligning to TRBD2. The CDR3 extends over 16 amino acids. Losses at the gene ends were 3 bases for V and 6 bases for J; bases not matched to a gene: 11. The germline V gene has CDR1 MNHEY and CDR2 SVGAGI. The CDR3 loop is CASSYKGGLAGDTQYF. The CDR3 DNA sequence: TGTGCCAGCAGTTATAAGGGGGGTCTAGCGGGCGATACGCAGTATTTT.

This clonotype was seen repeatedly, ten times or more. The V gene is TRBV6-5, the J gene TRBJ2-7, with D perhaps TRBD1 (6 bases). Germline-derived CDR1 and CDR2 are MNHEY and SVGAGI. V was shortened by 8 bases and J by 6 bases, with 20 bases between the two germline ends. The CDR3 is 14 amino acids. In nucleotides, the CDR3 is TGTGCCAGCCGGACAGACTATTCTTCTCGCGAGCAGTACTTC. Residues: CASRTDYSSREQYF.

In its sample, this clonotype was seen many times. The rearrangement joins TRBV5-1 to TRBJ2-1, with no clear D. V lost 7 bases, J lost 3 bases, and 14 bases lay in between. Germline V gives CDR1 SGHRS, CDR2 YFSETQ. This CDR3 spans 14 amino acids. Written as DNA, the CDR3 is TGCGCCAGCCGCAATCCGAACAACTACAATGAGCAGTTCTTC. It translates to CASRNPNNYNEQFF.